These T cell receptor beta chains were read from a single sample in a study of T cells in Graves' hyperthyroidism and ophthalmopathy. TCRdb re-called the multiplex PCR reads with MiXCR, one entry per CDR3 protein. The profile shows approximately 380,000 distinct CDR3 sequences, about 18% of them singletons. Sample: blood. These receptors were taken from a young woman with Graves' hyperthyroidism. Each CDR3 is given with its conserved first and last residue. Each record gives: D gene, V gene, J gene, clone size, CDR3 DNA, CDR3 protein. D genes are given only for firm matches. Some rows have no size entry. The others give once, few or many, or a class for an expanded clone.

.	TRBV5-1	TRBJ1-1	few	TGCGCCAGCAGCCTCCAGGGACCCGAAGCTTTCTTT	CASSLQGPEAFF
TRBD2	TRBV20-1	TRBJ2-7	few	TGCAGCGGGGGACTAGCGGACGAGCAGTACTTC	CSGGLADEQYF
.	TRBV9	TRBJ1-1	many	TGTGCCAGCAGCGTAGAATCTGGGGAACGACTGAGAGGGACTGAAGCTTTCTTT	CASSVESGERLRGTEAFF
.	TRBV11-2	TRBJ1-2	many	TGTGCCAGCAGCCCGGGGCGGGTGAACTATGGCTACACCTTC	CASSPGRVNYGYTF
TRBD1	TRBV27	TRBJ1-1	many	TGTGCCAGCAGCCGGGACAGGGAATCTGAAGCTTTCTTT	CASSRDRESEAFF
TRBD2	TRBV13	TRBJ2-7	many	TGTGCCAGCAGCCTAGCGACGGGGCGGGGGAGGAGCGAGCAGTACTTC	CASSLATGRGRSEQYF
TRBD1	TRBV4-1	TRBJ2-5	.	TGCGCCAGCAGCCATTCCTTGACAGGGGAAACGCAGACCCAGTACTTC	CASSHSLTGETQTQYF
.	TRBV14	TRBJ2-2	many	TGTGCCAGCAGCCCTCAGAACACCGGGGAGCTGTTTTTT	CASSPQNTGELFF
TRBD1	TRBV5-8	TRBJ2-7	many	TGTGCCAGCGATCCAGGGGGCGTTAGCTCCTACGAGCAGTACTTC	CASDPGGVSSYEQYF
.	TRBV12-3/TRBV12-4	TRBJ2-5	few	TGTGCCAGCAGTTTAGGCGACAGAGGGGGGGCCCAGTACTTC	CASSLGDRGGAQYF
.	TRBV30	TRBJ2-2	.	TGTGCCTGGAACAGAGCGGACACCGGGGAGCTGTTTTTT	CAWNRADTGELFF
TRBD1	TRBV19	TRBJ2-5	few	TGTGCCAGTAGTCACCGGGACAGGGGCCAAGAGACCCAGTACTTC	CASSHRDRGQETQYF
.	TRBV7-6	TRBJ2-5	many	TGTGCCAGCAGCCTCTGGGGAGTCGGAGAGACCCAGTACTTC	CASSLWGVGETQYF
.	TRBV18	TRBJ2-2	.	TGTGCCAGCTCACCTCTCAGGACGGATGCGAACACCGGGGAGCTGTTTTTT	CASSPLRTDANTGELFF
.	TRBV13	TRBJ1-1	many	TGTGCCAGCAGCTTAGAATTGGAAGCTTTCTTT	CASSLELEAFF
.	TRBV15	TRBJ2-5	many	TGTGCCACCCGTCAAGGTGACAGTCAAGAGACCCAGTACTTC	CATRQGDSQETQYF
TRBD1	TRBV3-1	TRBJ1-2	few	TGTGCCAGCAGCCGAGACAGGGGGACTCGTCTCTTC	CASSRDRGTRLF
.	TRBV28	TRBJ2-5	.	TGTGCCAGCACCGGAGGGGCAGAAGAGACCCAGTACTTC	CASTGGAEETQYF
TRBD1	TRBV12-3/TRBV12-4	TRBJ1-1	many	TGTGCCAGCAGTTTCCTAGGCCTTACAGGGGACACTGAAGCTTTCTTT	CASSFLGLTGDTEAFF
.	TRBV7-9	TRBJ2-5	many	TGTGCCGTCACGACGGGCGGGGAGACCCAGTACTTC	CAVTTGGETQYF
TRBD2	TRBV20-1	TRBJ2-5	.	TGCAGTGCCGCGCTGGGACTAGCGGGAGTAGGGGAGACCCAGTACTTC	CSAALGLAGVGETQYF
TRBD1	TRBV6-1	TRBJ1-3	many	TGTGCCAGCCGGCGACAGGGTTACTCTGGAAACACCATATATTTT	CASRRQGYSGNTIYF
.	TRBV9	TRBJ1-5	few	.	CASSVGQGSQPQRF
.	TRBV7-7	TRBJ2-5	.	TGTGCTAGCAGCCTAAGGTACAGGGATGGAGAGACCCAGTACTTC	CASSLRYRDGETQYF
.	TRBV15	TRBJ2-5	many	TGTGCCACCAGCAGAGATAATAGGGAGACCCAGTACTTC	CATSRDNRETQYF
.	TRBV15	TRBJ1-5	many	TGTGCCACCAGCAGAGAGGGACGGAACAATCAGCCCCAGCATTTT	CATSREGRNNQPQHF
.	TRBV15	TRBJ2-7	many	TGTGCCACCAGCAGAGATTCTCGGGGCAGGAGATACGAGCAGTACTTC	CATSRDSRGRRYEQYF
.	TRBV14	TRBJ1-2	many	TGTGCCAGCAGCCAAGATACAGGCGACTATGGCTACACCTTC	CASSQDTGDYGYTF
TRBD2	TRBV24-1	TRBJ2-5	.	TGTGCCACCAGTGATGGAACGACTAGCGGGGGGGCCACAGAGACCCAGTACTTC	CATSDGTTSGGATETQYF
.	TRBV20-1	TRBJ2-2	many	TGCAGTGCAATAGGACGGGGGAACACCGGGGAGCTGTTTTTT	CSAIGRGNTGELFF
.	TRBV10-3	TRBJ1-1	many	TGTGCCATCAGGGGGGGGTCGAACACTGAAGCTTTCTTT	CAIRGGSNTEAFF
.	TRBV6-1	TRBJ2-7	many	TGTGCCAGCTCCCGGGACACAGGTCCCTACGAGCAGTACTTC	CASSRDTGPYEQYF
TRBD1	TRBV7-1	TRBJ1-5	many	TGTGCCAGCAGCTCCCTGAAGGGGGACAGGGACAGGGGCAAGGGTCAGCCCCAGCATTTT	CASSSLKGDRDRGKGQPQHF
.	TRBV6-1	TRBJ1-1	.	TGTGCCAGCAGTGAAGGCGGACACCTTATGAACACTGAAGCTTTCTTT	CASSEGGHLMNTEAFF
.	TRBV6-1	TRBJ1-2	many	TGTGCCAGCAGTGCCCAGGGTTTACACTATGGCTACACCTTC	CASSAQGLHYGYTF
.	TRBV6-1	TRBJ2-5	many	TGTGCCAGCACCCCGGCCCCGCTAGGCCTGTACCAAGAGACCCAGTACTTC	CASTPAPLGLYQETQYF
.	TRBV9	TRBJ2-7	many	TGTGCCAGCAGCGTAGGTCCCCCCGGGCAATCCTACGAGCAGTACTTC	CASSVGPPGQSYEQYF
TRBD1	TRBV6-1	TRBJ1-2	many	TGTGCCAGCAGTCCGGGACAGGGGCACTATGGCTACACCTTC	CASSPGQGHYGYTF
.	TRBV27	TRBJ1-1	many	TGTGCCAGCAGTTTATCGGGGACGTCGCTCAGGGGCACTGAAGCTTTCTTT	CASSLSGTSLRGTEAFF
TRBD1	TRBV10-3	TRBJ1-1	many	TGTGCCATCAGTTTTACAGGGGGAGACACTGAAGCTTTCTTT	CAISFTGGDTEAFF
.	TRBV7-8	TRBJ1-4	many	TGTGCCAGCAGCCCCCGAGCGGCAACTAATGAAAAACTGTTTTTT	CASSPRAATNEKLFF
.	TRBV25-1	TRBJ2-5	many	TGTGCCAGCAGGGGCGGCCCCCAAGAGACCCAGTACTTC	CASRGGPQETQYF
.	TRBV4-1	TRBJ1-2	.	TGCGCCAGCAGCCATCCCTTGGCGGAATTCCATGGTTACACCTTC	CASSHPLAEFHGYTF
.	TRBV7-9	TRBJ1-1	.	TGTGCCAGCTATAATGCCCGGAACACTGAAGCTTTCTTT	CASYNARNTEAFF
.	TRBV6-2/TRBV6-3	TRBJ1-1	.	TGTGCCAGCACCCCAGGCGGGGTGAGAACTGAAGCTTTCTTT	CASTPGGVRTEAFF
TRBD1	TRBV6-2/TRBV6-3	TRBJ2-7	many	TGTGCCAGCACCGTAATTGGGACAGATGTCTACGAGCAGTACTTC	CASTVIGTDVYEQYF